These 26 T cell receptor beta chains share one sample of origin, sequenced in a study of T cells expressing NK-cell markers. TCRdb processed the 5' RACE reads again and assigns one entry to each CDR3 protein, with no DNA. The sample table includes 130,000 to 150,000 distinct CDR3 sequences. Input material: blood T cells: a sorted CD56 or NKG2C T cell subset, CD4+ or CD8+ T cells, or bulk PBMC T cells (not recorded which). These receptors all come from a man aged 18 to 30 in good health.

The rearrangement uses TRBV29-1 and TRBJ2-2; no DNA is available, so the TRBD2 call from TCRdb remains unchecked. Germline V gene sequence: CDR1 SQVTM, CDR2 ANQGSEA. This CDR3 is built from 13 residues. CDR3 residues: CSVGGGDTGELFF.

V gene TRBV3-1 combines with J gene TRBJ2-3; TCRdb returns TRBD2, unconfirmable since there is no DNA. CDR3 length: 16 amino acids. Looked up from germline, CDR1 is LGHDT and CDR2 is YNNKEL (reference sequence). CDR3 in amino acids: CASSQLLAGDSDTQYF.

The chain carries TRBV12-5 and TRBJ1-5. CDR1 is LGHNT and CDR2 is FRNRAP in the germline V gene. This CDR3 region has 16 residues. CDR3 amino acids: CASGLKAGEGVQPQHF.

The chain combines TRBV12-3 or TRBV12-4 with TRBJ2-3; TCRdb proposes TRBD1, but this gene call is untestable without DNA. This CDR3 has 18 amino acids. The CDR3 region is CASSTSHGAGADTDTQYF.

The V and J genes are TRBV19 and TRBJ2-1. Germline V lookup: CDR1 LNHDA, CDR2 SQIVND (reference sequence). The CDR3 sequence is 15 residues long. The CDR3: CASSIDSSDYNEQFF.

The chain uses TRBV20-1 and TRBJ2-1; TCRdb's D call of TRBD1 is untestable without DNA. Germline CDR1 reads DFQATT; CDR2 reads SNEGSKA (reference sequence). CDR3 length: 17 amino acids. The CDR3 sequence is CSARDLYIGGDSNEQFF.

The CDR3 reads CASSPEGGTDEQYF. V gene TRBV7-9 combines with J gene TRBJ2-7; no DNA is available, so the TRBD1 call from TCRdb remains unchecked. The CDR3 sequence is 14 residues long. CDR1 is SEHNR, CDR2 FQNEAQ, per germline (reference sequence). Full variable domain (rest looked up from reference TRBV7-9 and TRBJ2-7): DTGVSQNPRHKITKRGQNVTFRCDPISEHNRLYWYRQTLGQGPEFLTYFQNEAQLEKSRLLSDRFSAERPKGSFSTLEIQRTEQGDSAMYLCASSPEGGTDEQYFGPGTRLTVT.

The genes are TRBV6-1 and TRBJ2-3; TCRdb proposes TRBD2, but this gene call is untestable without DNA. The CDR3 length is 14 residues. Germline-derived CDR1 and CDR2 are MNHNS and SASEGT. The CDR3 reads CASKKGGGTDTQYF.

This rearrangement joins TRBV28 to TRBJ2-2; the D call from TCRdb, TRBD1, cannot be confirmed without DNA. Germline V CDR1 and CDR2: MDHEN, SYDVKM. The CDR3 runs to 15 residues. CDR3 loop: CASSPQGGASRELFF.

This chain uses TRBV7-2 with TRBJ2-3; absent DNA, TCRdb's TRBD2 call cannot be checked. There are 16 residues in the CDR3. Germline CDR1 and CDR2: SGHTA and FQGNSA. CDR3 sequence: CASSLSLAGEADTQYF.

V usage is TRBV4-1 and J usage is TRBJ1-1; TCRdb indicates TRBD1, and absent DNA this call remains unverified. The CDR3 spans 14 residues. Per germline, CDR1 MGHRA and CDR2 YSYEKL. The CDR3 is CASSQAGRSTEAFF.

V gene TRBV12-3 or TRBV12-4 combines with J gene TRBJ2-7; TCRdb's D call, TRBD1, is unchecked because there is no DNA. The CDR3 contains 15 residues. CDR3 residues: CASTPGQGGSYEQYF.

V and J are TRBV20-1 and TRBJ2-5; the D call from TCRdb, TRBD2, cannot be confirmed without DNA. This CDR3 spans 16 amino acids. The germline V gene encodes CDR1 DFQATT and CDR2 SNEGSKA (reference sequence). CDR3 in amino acids: CSARGPGLAGVWTQYF.

The chain recombines TRBV20-1 with TRBJ1-5. The germline CDR1 and CDR2 sequences are DFQATT and SNEGSKA (reference sequence). There are 14 residues in the CDR3. CDR3 sequence: CSARDREGHQPQHF.

The chain uses TRBV28 and TRBJ2-3; the TCRdb D gene call, TRBD1, has no DNA to confirm it. The CDR3 is made up of 14 amino acids. Germline-derived CDR1 and CDR2 are MDHEN and SYDVKM. The CDR3 here is CASRTGVATDTQYF.

The V gene is TRBV5-5, the J gene TRBJ1-1. This CDR3 spans 12 amino acids. From germline, CDR1 is SGHKS and CDR2 YYEKEE (reference sequence). CDR3 amino acids: CASSLWSTEAFF.

The chain uses TRBV12-3 or TRBV12-4 and TRBJ2-1; TCRdb gives TRBD1 as the D gene, but with no DNA this cannot be confirmed. The CDR3 totals 13 residues. The CDR3: CASSLPGPDEQFF.

The genes are TRBV7-6 and TRBJ2-1; TCRdb's D call of TRBD1 is untestable without DNA. The CDR3 totals 17 residues. Germline CDR1 is SGHVS and CDR2 is FNYEAQ. This CDR3 reads CASSLATGISLYNEQFF. Full variable domain (rest looked up from reference TRBV7-6 and TRBJ2-1): GAGVSQSPRYKVTKRGQDVALRCDPISGHVSLYWYRQALGQGPEFLTYFNYEAQQDKSGLPNDRFSAERPEGSISTLTIQRTEQRDSAMYRCASSLATGISLYNEQFFGPGTRLTVL.

The V gene is TRBV19, the J gene TRBJ1-2; no DNA is available, so the TRBD1 call from TCRdb remains unchecked. CDR3 length: 13 residues. Germline CDR1 reads LNHDA; CDR2 reads SQIVND (reference sequence). The CDR3 loop reads CASSRTGPYGYTF.

The CDR3 here is CASSYVRGSSTDTQYF. This chain uses TRBV27 with TRBJ2-3; the TRBD1 assignment by TCRdb is unverifiable without DNA. The CDR3 has 16 amino acids. CDR1 is MNHEY, CDR2 SMNVEV, per germline (reference sequence).

The chain employs TRBV5-1 and TRBJ2-7; absent DNA, TCRdb's TRBD2 call cannot be checked. There are 15 residues in the CDR3. From germline, CDR1 is SGHRS and CDR2 YFSETQ. The CDR3 loop reads CASTDIDGNSYEQYF.

This CDR3 reads CASSLIAGVETQYF. This rearrangement joins TRBV12-3 or TRBV12-4 to TRBJ2-5; TCRdb calls TRBD2, which cannot be checked without DNA. This CDR3 contains 14 residues.

The chain uses TRBV29-1 and TRBJ1-2; TCRdb outputs TRBD1, but without DNA this stays unchecked. Germline assignment: CDR1 SQVTM and CDR2 ANQGSEA. The CDR3 spans 13 residues. CDR3 residues: CSGEDRGGYGYTF.

V is TRBV5-4 and J is TRBJ2-2; TCRdb reports TRBD2, a call that lacks DNA to check it against. There are 16 residues in the CDR3. Germline CDR1 is SGHNT and CDR2 is YYREEE (reference sequence). CDR3 protein: CASSWELAGVSGELFF.

J is TRBJ2-7 and V is TRBV28. Germline V gene lookup returns CDR1 MDHEN and CDR2 SYDVKM. The CDR3 runs to 12 residues. The CDR3 sequence: CASSASQIGQYF.

This CDR3 reads CASSPDLVSYNEQFF. The chain is built from TRBV3-1 and TRBJ2-1; TCRdb's D call of TRBD2 is untestable without DNA. Germline V gene sequence: CDR1 LGHDT, CDR2 YNNKEL (reference sequence). CDR3 length: 15 amino acids.